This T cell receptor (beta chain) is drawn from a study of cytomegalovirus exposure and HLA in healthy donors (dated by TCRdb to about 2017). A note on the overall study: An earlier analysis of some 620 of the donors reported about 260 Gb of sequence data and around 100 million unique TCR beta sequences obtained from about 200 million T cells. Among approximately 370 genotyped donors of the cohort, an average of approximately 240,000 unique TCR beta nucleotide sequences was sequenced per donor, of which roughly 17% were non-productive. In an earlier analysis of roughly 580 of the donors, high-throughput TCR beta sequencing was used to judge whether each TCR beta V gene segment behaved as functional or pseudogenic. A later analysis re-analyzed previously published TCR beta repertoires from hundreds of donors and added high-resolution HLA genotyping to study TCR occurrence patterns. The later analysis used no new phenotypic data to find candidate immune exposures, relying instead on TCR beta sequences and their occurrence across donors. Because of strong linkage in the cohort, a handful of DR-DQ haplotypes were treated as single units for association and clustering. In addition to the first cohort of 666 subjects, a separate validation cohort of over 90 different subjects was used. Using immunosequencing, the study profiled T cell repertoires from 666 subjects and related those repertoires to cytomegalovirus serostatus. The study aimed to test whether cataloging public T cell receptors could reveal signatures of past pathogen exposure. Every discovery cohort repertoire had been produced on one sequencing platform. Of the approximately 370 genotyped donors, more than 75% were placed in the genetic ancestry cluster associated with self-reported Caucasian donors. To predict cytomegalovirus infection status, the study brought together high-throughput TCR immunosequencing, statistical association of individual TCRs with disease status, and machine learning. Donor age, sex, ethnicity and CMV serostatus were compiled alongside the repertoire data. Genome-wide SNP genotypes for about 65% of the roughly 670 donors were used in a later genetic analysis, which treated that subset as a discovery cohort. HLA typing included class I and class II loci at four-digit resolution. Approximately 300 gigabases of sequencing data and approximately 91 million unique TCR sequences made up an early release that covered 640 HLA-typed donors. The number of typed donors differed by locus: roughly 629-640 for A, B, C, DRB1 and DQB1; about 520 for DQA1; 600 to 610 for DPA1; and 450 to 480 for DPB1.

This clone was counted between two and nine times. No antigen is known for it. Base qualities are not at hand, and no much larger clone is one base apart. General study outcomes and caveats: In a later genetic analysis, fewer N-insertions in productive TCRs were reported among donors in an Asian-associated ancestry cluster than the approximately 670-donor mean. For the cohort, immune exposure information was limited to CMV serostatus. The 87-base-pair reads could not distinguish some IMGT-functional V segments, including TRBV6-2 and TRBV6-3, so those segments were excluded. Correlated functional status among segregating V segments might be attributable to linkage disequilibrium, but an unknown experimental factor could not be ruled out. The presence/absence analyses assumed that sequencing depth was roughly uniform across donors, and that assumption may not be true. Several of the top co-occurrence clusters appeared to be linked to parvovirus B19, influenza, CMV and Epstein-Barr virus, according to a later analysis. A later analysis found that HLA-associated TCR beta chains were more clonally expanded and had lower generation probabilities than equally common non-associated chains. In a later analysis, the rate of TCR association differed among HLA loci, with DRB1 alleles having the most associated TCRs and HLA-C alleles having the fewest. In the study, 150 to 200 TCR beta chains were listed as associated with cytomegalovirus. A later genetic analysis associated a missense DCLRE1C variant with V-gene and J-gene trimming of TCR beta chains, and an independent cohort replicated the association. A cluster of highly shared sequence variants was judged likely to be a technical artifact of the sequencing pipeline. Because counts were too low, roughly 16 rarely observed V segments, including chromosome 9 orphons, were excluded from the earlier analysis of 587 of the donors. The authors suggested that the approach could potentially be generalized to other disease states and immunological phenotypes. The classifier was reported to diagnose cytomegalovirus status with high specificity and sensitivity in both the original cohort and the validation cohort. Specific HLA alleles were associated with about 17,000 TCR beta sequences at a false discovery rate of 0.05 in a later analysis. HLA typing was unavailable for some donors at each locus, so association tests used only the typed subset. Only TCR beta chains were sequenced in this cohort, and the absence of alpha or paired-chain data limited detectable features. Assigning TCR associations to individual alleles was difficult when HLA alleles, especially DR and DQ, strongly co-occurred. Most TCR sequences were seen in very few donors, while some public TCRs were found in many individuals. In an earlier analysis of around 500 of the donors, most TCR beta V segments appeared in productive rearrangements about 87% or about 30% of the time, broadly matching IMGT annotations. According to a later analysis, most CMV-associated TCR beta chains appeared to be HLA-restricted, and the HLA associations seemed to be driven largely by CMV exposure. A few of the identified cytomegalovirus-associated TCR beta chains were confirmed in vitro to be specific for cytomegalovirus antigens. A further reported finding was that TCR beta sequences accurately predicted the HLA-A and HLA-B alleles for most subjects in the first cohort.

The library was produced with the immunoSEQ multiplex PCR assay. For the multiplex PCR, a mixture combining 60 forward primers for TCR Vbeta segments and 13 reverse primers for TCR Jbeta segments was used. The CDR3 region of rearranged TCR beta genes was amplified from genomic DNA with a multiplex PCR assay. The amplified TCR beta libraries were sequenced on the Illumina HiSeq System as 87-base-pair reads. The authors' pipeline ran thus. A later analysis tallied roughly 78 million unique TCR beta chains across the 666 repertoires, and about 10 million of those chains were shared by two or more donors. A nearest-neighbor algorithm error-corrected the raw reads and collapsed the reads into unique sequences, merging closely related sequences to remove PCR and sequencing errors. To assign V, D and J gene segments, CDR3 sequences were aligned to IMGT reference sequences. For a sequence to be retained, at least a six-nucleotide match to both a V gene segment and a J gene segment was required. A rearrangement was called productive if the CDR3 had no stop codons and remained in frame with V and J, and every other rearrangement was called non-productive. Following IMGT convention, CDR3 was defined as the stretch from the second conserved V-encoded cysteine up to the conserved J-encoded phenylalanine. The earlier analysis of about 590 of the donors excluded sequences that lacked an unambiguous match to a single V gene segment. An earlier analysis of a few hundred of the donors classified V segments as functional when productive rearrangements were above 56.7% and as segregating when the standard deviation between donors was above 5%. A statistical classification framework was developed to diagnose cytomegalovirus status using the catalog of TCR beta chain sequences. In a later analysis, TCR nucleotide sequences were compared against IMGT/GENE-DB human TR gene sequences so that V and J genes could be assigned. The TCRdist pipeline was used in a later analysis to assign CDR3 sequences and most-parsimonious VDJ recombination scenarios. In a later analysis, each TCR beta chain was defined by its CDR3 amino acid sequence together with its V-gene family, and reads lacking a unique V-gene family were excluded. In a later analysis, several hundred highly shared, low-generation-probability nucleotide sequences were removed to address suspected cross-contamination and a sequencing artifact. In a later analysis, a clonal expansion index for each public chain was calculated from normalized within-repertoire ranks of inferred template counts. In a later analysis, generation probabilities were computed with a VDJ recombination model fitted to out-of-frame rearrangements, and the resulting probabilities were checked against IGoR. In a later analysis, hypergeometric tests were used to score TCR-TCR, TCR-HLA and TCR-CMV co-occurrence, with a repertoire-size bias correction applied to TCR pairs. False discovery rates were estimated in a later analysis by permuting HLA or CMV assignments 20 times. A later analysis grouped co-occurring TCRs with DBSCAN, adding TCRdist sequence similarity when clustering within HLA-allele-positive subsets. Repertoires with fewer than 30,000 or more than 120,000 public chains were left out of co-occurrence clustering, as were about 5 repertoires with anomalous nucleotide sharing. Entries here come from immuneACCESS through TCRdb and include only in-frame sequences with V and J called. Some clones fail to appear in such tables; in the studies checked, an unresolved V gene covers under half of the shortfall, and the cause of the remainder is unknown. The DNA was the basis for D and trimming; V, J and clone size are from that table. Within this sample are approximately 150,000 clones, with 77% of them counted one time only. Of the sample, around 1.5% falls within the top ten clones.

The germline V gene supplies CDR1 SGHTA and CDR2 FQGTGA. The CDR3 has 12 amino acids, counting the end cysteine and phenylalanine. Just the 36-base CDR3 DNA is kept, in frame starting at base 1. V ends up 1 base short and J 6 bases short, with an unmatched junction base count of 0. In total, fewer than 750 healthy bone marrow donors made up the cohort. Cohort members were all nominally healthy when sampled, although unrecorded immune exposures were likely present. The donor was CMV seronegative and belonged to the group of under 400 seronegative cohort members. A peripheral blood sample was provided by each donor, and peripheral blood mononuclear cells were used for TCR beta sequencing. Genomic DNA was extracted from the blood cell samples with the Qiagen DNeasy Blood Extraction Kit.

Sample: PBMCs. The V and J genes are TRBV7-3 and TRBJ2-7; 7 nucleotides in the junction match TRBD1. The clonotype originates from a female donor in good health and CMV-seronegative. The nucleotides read TGTGCCAGCAGCTTAAACAGGGGCGAGCAGTACTTC. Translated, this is CASSLNRGEQYF. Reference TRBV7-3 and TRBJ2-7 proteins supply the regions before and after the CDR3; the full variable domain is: GAGVSQTPSNKVTEKGKYVELRCDPISGHTALYWYRQSLGQGPEFLIYFQGTGAADDSGLPNDRFFAVRPEGSVSTLKIQRTERGDSAVYLCASSLNRGEQYFGPGTRLTVT.